The clone carrying this T cell receptor beta chain was seen many times. With 10 bases removed from V and 4 bases from J, the gap between germline ends came to 17 bases. Per the germline V gene, CDR1 is ENHRY and CDR2 is SYGVKD. The CDR3 is made up of 13 amino acids. The sample comes from a study of early T cells in non-severe SARS-CoV-2 infection. MiXCR was run by TCRdb on the 5' RACE reads, yielding one entry per CDR3 protein. The table includes about 60,000 distinct CDR3 sequences, around 5.2% detected once. The sequencing sample was made of whole blood. The sequence was collected from an adult who was a healthcare worker with PCR-confirmed SARS-CoV-2 infection or an uninfected control (not recorded which). The J gene is TRBJ2-7, the V gene TRBV10-3; D is perhaps TRBD2 (6 bases). In DNA, the CDR3 is TGTGCCAGCCGAGAAGGGCGGGGATACGAGCAGTACTTC. This encodes CASREGRGYEQYF.